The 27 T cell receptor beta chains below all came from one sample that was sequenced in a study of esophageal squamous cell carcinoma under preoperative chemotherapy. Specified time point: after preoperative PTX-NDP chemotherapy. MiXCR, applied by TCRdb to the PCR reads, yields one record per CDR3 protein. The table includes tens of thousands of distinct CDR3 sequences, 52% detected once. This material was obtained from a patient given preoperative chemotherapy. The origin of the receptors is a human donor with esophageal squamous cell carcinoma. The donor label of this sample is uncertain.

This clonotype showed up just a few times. The CDR3 spells CASSLGLGGGDGETQYF. In DNA, the CDR3 is TGTGCCAGCAGCCTCGGACTGGGGGGGGGGGATGGAGAGACGCAGTATTTT. The rearrangement links TRBV7-3 to TRBJ2-3, with 7 bases identical to TRBD2. CDR3 size: 17 residues. Germline CDR1 and CDR2: SGHTA and FQGTGA. V was pared by 5 bases and J by 9 bases, with 20 bases of the junction left unmatched. Full variable domain (missing parts from reference TRBV7-3 and TRBJ2-3): GAGVSQTPSNKVTEKGKYVELRCDPISGHTALYWYRQSLGQGPEFLIYFQGTGAADDSGLPNDRFFAVRPEGSVSTLKIQRTERGDSAVYLCASSLGLGGGDGETQYFGPGTRLTVL.

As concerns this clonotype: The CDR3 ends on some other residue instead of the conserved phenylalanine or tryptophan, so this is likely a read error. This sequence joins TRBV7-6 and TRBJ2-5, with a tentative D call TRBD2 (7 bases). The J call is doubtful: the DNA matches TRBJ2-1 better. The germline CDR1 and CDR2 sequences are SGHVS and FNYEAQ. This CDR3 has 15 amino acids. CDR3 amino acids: CASSLVGGREATQFS. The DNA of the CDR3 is TGTGCCAGCAGCTTAGTCGGGGGGCGGGAAGCGACCCAGTTCTCG.

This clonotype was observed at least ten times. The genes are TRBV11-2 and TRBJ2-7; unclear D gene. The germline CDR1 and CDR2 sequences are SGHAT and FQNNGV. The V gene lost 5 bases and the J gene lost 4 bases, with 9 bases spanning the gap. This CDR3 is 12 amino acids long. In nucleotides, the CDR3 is TGTGCCAGCAGCCCCCCTGGGTACGAGCAGTACTTC. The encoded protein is CASSPPGYEQYF.

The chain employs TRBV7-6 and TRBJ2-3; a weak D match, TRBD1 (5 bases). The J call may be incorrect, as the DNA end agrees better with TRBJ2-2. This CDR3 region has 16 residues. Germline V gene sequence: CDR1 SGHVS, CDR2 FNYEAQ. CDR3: CASSLLGAVSTDALFF. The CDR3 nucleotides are TGTGCCAGCAGCTTATTAGGGGCTGTGAGCACCGATGCGCTGTTTTTT.

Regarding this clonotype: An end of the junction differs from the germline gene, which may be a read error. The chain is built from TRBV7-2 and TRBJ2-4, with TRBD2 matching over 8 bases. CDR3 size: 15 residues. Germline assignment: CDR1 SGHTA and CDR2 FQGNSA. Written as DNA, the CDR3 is TGTGCCAGCGGCCTGGCGGGGGGAGCCAAAAACACGCAGTATTTC. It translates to CASGLAGGAKNTQYF.

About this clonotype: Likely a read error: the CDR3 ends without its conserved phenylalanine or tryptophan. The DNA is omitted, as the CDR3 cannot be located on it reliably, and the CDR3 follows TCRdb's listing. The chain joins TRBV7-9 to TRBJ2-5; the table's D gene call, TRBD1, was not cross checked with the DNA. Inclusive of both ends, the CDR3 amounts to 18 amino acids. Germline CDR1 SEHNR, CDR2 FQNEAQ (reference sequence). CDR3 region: CASSLARFEGGVQATQYS.

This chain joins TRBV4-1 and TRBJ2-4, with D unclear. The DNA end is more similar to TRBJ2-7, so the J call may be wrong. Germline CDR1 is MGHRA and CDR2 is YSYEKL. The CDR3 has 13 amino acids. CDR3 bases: TGCGCCAGCAGCCAATCGATGGGCTACGAGCAGTACTTC. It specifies CASSQSMGYEQYF.

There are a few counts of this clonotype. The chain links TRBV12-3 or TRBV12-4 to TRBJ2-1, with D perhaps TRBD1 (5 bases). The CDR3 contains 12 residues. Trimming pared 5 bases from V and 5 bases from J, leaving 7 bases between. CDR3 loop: CASSRGHNEQFF. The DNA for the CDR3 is TGTGCCAGCAGTAGGGGCCACAATGAGCAGTTCTTC.

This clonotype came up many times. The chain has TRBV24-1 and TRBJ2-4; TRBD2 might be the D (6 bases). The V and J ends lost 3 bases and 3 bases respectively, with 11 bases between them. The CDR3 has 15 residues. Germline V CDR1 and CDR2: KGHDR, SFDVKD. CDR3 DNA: TGTGCCACCAGTGATGGAGGGGTTGGCAAAAACATTCAGTACTTC. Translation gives CATSDGGVGKNIQYF.

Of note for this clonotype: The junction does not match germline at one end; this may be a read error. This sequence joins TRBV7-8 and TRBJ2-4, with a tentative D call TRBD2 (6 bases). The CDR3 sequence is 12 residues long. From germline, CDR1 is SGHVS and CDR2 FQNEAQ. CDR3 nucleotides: TGTGCCAGGCGGCGGGGCAAAGATACTCAGTATTTC. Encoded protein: CARRRGKDTQYF.

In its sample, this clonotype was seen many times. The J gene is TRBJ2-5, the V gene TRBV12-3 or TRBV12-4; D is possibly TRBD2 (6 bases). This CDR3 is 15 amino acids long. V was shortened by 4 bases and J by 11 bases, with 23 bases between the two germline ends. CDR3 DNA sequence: TGTGCCAGCAGTTCCCCGGGCCTGGGGAGGAATGAGCAGTACTTC. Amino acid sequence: CASSSPGLGRNEQYF.

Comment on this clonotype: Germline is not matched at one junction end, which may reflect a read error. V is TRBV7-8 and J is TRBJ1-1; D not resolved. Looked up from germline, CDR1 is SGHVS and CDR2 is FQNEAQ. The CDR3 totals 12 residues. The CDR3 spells CASSLAGTEAFF. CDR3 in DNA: TGTGCCAGCAGCCTAGCAGGCACTGAAGCTTTCTTT.

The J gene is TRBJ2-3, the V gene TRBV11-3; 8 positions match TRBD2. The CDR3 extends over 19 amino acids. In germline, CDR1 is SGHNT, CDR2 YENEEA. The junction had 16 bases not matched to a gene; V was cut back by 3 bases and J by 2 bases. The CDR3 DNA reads TGTGCCAGCAGCTTGGGGCTAGCGGGCCTACTACAACTCACAGATACGCAGTATTTT. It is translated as CASSLGLAGLLQLTDTQYF.

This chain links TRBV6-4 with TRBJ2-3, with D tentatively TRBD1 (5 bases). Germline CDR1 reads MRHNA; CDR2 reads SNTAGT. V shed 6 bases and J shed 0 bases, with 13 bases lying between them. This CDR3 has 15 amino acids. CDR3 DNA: TGTGCCAGCAGCGGTGGGGCAGAGAGCACAGATACGCAGTATTTT. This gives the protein CASSGGAESTDTQYF.

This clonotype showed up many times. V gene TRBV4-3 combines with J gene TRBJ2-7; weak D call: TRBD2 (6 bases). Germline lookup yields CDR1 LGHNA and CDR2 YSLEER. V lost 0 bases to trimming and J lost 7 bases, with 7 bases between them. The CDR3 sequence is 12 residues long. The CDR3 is CASSQDRGEQYF. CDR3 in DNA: TGCGCCAGCAGCCAAGATCGGGGGGAGCAGTACTTC.

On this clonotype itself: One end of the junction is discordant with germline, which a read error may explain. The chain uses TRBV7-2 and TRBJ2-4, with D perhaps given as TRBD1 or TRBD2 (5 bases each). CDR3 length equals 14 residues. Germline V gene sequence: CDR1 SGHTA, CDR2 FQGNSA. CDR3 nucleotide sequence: TGTGGCAGCACGGGGCAGCGTGCCACAGATACTCAGTACTTC. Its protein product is CGSTGQRATDTQYF. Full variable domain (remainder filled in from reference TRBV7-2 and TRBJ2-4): GAGVSQSPSNKVTEKGKDVELRCDPISGHTALYWYRQSLGQGLEFLIYFQGNSAPDKSGLPSDRFSAERTGGSVSTLTIQRTQQEDSAVYLCGSTGQRATDTQYFGAGTRLSVL.

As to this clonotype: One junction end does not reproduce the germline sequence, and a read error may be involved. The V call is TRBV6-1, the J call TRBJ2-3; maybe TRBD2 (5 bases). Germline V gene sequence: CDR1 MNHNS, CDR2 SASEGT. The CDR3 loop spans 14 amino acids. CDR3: CASNGVDAKDMQYF. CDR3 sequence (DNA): TGTGCCAGCAACGGGGTGGATGCCAAAGATATGCAGTATTTC.

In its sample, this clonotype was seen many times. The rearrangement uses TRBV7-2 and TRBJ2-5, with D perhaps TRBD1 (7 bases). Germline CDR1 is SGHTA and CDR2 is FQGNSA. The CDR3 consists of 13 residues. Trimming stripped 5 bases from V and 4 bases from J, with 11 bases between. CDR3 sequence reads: CASSQGGSETQYF. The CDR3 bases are TGTGCCAGCAGCCAGGGGGGTTCAGAGACCCAGTACTTC.

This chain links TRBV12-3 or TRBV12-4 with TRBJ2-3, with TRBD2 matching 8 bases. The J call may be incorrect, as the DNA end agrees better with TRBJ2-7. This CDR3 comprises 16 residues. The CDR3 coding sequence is TGTGCCAGCAGCATCTCGGGGGGGGGGGCCACAGATACGCAGTACTTC. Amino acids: CASSISGGGATDTQYF.

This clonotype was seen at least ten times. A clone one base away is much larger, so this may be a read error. The chain's CDR3 is CATRTGGQNEQYF. The CDR3 bases are TGTGCCACCAGGACCGGGGGCCAGAATGAGCAGTACTTC. The chain is built from TRBV6-1 and TRBJ2-1; perhaps D is TRBD1 or TRBD2 (6 bases each). Judging by the DNA end, TRBJ2-7 fits better; the J call may be wrong. Germline V CDR1 and CDR2: MNHNS, SASEGT. The CDR3 length is 13 residues.

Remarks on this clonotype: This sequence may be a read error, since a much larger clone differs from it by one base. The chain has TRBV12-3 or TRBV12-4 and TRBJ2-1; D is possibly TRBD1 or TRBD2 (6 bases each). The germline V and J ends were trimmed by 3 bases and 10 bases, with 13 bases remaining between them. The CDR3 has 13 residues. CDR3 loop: CASSFLRGGEQFF. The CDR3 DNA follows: TGTGCCAGCAGTTTCCTCCGAGGGGGGGAGCAGTTCTTC.

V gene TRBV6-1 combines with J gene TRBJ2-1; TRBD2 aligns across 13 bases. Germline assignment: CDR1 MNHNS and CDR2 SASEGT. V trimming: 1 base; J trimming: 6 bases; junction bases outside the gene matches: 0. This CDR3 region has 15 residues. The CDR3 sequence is CASSEGTSGSNEQFF. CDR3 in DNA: TGTGCCAGCAGTGAAGGGACTAGCGGGAGCAATGAGCAGTTCTTC.

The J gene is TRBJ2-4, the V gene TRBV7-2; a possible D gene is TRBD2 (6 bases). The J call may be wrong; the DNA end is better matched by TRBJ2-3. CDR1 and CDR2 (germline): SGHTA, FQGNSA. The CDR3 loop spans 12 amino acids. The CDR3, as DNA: TGTGCGGGGAGGCAGGACAAAAACACTCAGTATTTT. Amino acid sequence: CAGRQDKNTQYF.

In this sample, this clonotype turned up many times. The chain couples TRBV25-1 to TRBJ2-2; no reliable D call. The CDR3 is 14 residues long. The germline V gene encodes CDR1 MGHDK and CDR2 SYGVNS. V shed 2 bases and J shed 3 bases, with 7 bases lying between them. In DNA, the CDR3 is TGTGCCAGCAGTGAAGGCGCGTACACCGGGGAGCTGTTTTTT. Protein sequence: CASSEGAYTGELFF.

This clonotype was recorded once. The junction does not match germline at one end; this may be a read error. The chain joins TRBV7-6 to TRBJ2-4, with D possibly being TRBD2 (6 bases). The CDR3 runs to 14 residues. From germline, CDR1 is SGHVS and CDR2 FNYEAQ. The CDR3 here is CASTWRGFKNIQYF. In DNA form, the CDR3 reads TGTGCCAGCACGTGGCGGGGATTCAAAAATATTCAGTACTTC.

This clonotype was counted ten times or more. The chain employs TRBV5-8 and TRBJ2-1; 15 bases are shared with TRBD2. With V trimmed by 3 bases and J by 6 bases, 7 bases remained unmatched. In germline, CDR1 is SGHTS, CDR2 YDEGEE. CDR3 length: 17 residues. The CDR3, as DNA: TGTGCCAGCAGCTACGGACTAGCGGGGGGGCCTCTCAATGAGCAGTTCTTC. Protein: CASSYGLAGGPLNEQFF.

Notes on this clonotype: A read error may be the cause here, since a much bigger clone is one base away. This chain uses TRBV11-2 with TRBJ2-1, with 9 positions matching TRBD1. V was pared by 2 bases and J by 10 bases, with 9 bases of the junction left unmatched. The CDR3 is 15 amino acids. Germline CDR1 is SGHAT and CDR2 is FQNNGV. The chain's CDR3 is CASSLTGGDLYEQFF. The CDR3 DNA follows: TGTGCCAGCAGCTTAACAGGGGGCGACTTGTACGAGCAGTTCTTC.